The rows below give T cell receptor beta chains drawn from one sample of a study of shared clonotypes between healthy human individuals. The method was immunoSEQ multiplex PCR; TCRdb's version includes in-frame clones alone and lacks a portion of them. In the table there are a few hundred thousand clones, 79% of which are singletons. The sequencing input was PBMCs. These receptors all come from a woman aged 40 to 55 in good health. Some clones in this sample may be carry-over from other donors' samples. CDR3s include the opening cysteine and the closing phenylalanine or tryptophan. The D gene is left open where the match is weak. Clone size appears in some rows only: once, few, many, or a class for an expanded clone.

>many|TRBD2|TRBV6-4|TRBJ2-3
CASSDSRTSDTDTQYF
TGTGCCAGCAGTGACTCGAGGACTAGCGACACAGATACGCAGTATTTT
>NA|TRBD1|TRBV5-4|TRBJ2-1
CASSLARQGRDEQFF
TGTGCCAGCAGCTTGGCCCGACAGGGTCGGGATGAGCAGTTCTTC
>NA|TRBD2|TRBV11-2|TRBJ2-7
CASSTLAGGPGEYEQYF
TGTGCCAGCAGCACCCTAGCGGGAGGGCCGGGTGAGTACGAGCAGTACTTC
>NA|TRBD1|TRBV29-1|TRBJ1-3
CSVVEQGARNTIYF
TGCAGCGTTGTAGAACAGGGGGCAAGAAACACCATATATTTT
>NA|TRBD1|TRBV11-2|TRBJ2-2
CASSLDRVWGELFF
TGTGCCAGCAGCTTGGACAGGGTATGGGGGGAGCTGTTTTTT
>NA|NA|TRBV9|TRBJ1-1
CASSVVGGNTEAFF
TGTGCCAGCAGCGTAGTAGGGGGGAACACTGAAGCTTTCTTT
>NA|TRBD1|TRBV7-2|TRBJ2-5
CASSWTGMETQYF
TGTGCCAGCAGCTGGACAGGGATGGAGACCCAGTACTTC
>few|TRBD2|TRBV5-4|TRBJ2-1
CASSRGGLNHGNEQFF
TGTGCCAGCAGCCGGGGGGGACTGAATCATGGGAATGAGCAGTTCTTC
>NA|NA|TRBV10-3|TRBJ2-6
CAINTIGSGANVLTF
TGTGCCATAAACACAATCGGCTCTGGGGCCAACGTCCTGACTTTC
>NA|TRBD2|TRBV19|TRBJ2-2
CASSKASGSGELFF
TGTGCCAGTAGTAAGGCTAGCGGGTCCGGGGAGCTGTTTTTT
>NA|TRBD1|TRBV30|TRBJ1-1
CAWSRQGPGTEAFF
TGTGCCTGGAGCCGACAGGGGCCGGGCACTGAAGCTTTCTTT
>NA|TRBD2|TRBV5-5|TRBJ2-7
CASSLVASGKYEQYF
TGTGCCAGCAGCTTGGTAGCTAGCGGGAAGTACGAGCAGTACTTC
>NA|TRBD2|TRBV27|TRBJ2-3
CASSYLAGGLSTDTQYF
TGTGCCAGCTCATATTTGGCGGGAGGCCTTAGCACAGATACGCAGTATTTT
>NA|TRBD1|TRBV19|TRBJ1-5
CASRGRNQPQHF
TGTGCCAGCAGGGGGAGGAATCAGCCCCAGCATTTT
>many|NA|TRBV2|TRBJ2-6
CASSNRGLNPSSGANVLTF
TGTGCCAGCAGTAACAGGGGACTCAACCCGAGCTCTGGGGCCAACGTCCTGACTTTC
>many|NA|TRBV15|TRBJ1-2
CATSRTPYGYTF
TGTGCCACCAGCAGGACACCATATGGCTACACCTTC
>NA|NA|TRBV28|TRBJ1-5
CASSLWSGRERGAQHF
TGTGCCAGCAGTTTATGGAGTGGGCGGGAGAGAGGGGCCCAGCATTTT
>few|NA|TRBV7-2|TRBJ1-1
CASSLDMNTEAFF
TGTGCCAGCAGCTTAGACATGAACACTGAAGCTTTCTTT
>once|NA|TRBV6-6|TRBJ2-5
CASSYRVARETQYF
TGTGCCAGCAGTTACCGGGTAGCTCGGGAGACCCAGTACTTC
>NA|NA|TRBV19|TRBJ1-5
CASSIRPPGGNQPQHF
TGTGCCAGTAGTATCCGACCTCCAGGCGGCAATCAGCCCCAGCATTTT
>few|NA|TRBV25-1|TRBJ2-3
CASSWTVLSSTDTQYF
TGTGCCAGCAGTTGGACGGTTTTGTCTAGCACAGATACGCAGTATTTT
>once|TRBD1|TRBV18|TRBJ1-2
CASSPGTGGRIRYGYTF
TGTGCCAGCTCACCGGGGACAGGGGGTCGGATTAGGTATGGCTACACCTTC
>NA|NA|TRBV19|TRBJ1-5
CASSSPPGTSNQPQHF
TGTGCCAGTAGTTCACCGCCCGGGACCTCCAATCAGCCCCAGCATTTT
>NA|TRBD1|TRBV11-2|TRBJ2-5
CASSSRDRVWETQYF
TGTGCCAGCAGCTCCCGGGACAGGGTTTGGGAGACCCAGTACTTC
>NA|TRBD2|TRBV7-9|TRBJ2-2
CASSLGRGLATNTGELFF
TGTGCCAGCAGCTTAGGGCGGGGACTAGCGACGAACACCGGGGAGCTGTTTTTT
>NA|NA|TRBV27|TRBJ1-1
CASSPHRALNTEAFF
TGTGCCAGCAGCCCCCACAGGGCCCTGAACACTGAAGCTTTCTTT
>NA|NA|TRBV6-1|TRBJ1-2
CASSEALLGVANYGYTF
TGTGCCAGCAGTGAAGCGCTTTTGGGGGTAGCTAACTATGGCTACACCTTC
>NA|TRBD1|TRBV7-3|TRBJ2-5
CASSPGTGGKETQYF
TGTGCCAGCAGCCCCGGGACAGGGGGGAAAGAGACCCAGTACTTC
>once|NA|TRBV5-4|TRBJ2-7
CASSPSVSNLYEQYF
TGTGCCAGCAGCCCTTCCGTGAGTAACCTCTACGAGCAGTACTTC
>NA|TRBD2|TRBV27|TRBJ2-7
CASSLFAGTSGSYEQYF
TGTGCCAGCAGTTTATTTGCCGGGACTAGCGGGAGTTACGAGCAGTACTTC
>NA|NA|TRBV5-1|TRBJ2-6
CASSLFAGNSGANVLTF
TGCGCCAGCAGCTTGTTCGCCGGCAACTCTGGGGCCAACGTCCTGACTTTC
>NA|TRBD2|TRBV10-3|TRBJ2-5
CAISGTSRETQYF
TGTGCCATCAGTGGGACTAGTCGGGAGACCCAGTACTTC
>NA|NA|TRBV29-1|TRBJ2-2
CSVDSGLRPGELFF
TGCAGCGTTGATTCCGGGTTACGGCCCGGGGAGCTGTTTTTT
>NA|NA|TRBV28|TRBJ2-2
CASGRVSGFAGELFF
TGTGCCAGCGGCAGGGTATCCGGGTTTGCCGGGGAGCTGTTTTTT
>NA|NA|TRBV5-4|TRBJ2-3
CASSPRQEGTDTQYF
TGTGCCAGCAGCCCGAGACAGGAGGGCACAGATACGCAGTATTTT
>NA|NA|TRBV5-1|TRBJ2-7
CASSVSTSKYEQYF
TGCGCCAGCAGCGTAAGTACTAGTAAGTACGAGCAGTACTTC
>NA|NA|TRBV6-5|TRBJ2-7
CASSYRATPSTYEQYF
TGTGCCAGCAGTTACAGAGCGACGCCCTCCACCTACGAGCAGTACTTC
>once|TRBD1|TRBV5-1|TRBJ1-4
CASTQTGAATNEKLFF
TGCGCCAGTACGCAGACAGGGGCTGCAACTAATGAAAAACTGTTTTTT
>NA|TRBD2|TRBV5-4|TRBJ2-3
CASSQTSGSSDTQYF
TGTGCCAGCAGCCAGACTAGCGGGAGTTCAGATACGCAGTATTTT
>NA|TRBD1|TRBV6-4|TRBJ1-1
CASRDRERNTEAFF
TGTGCCAGCAGGGACAGGGAGAGGAACACTGAAGCTTTCTTT
>NA|NA|TRBV6-6|TRBJ2-7
CASSYSLGARYEQYF
TGTGCCAGCAGTTACTCCTTAGGCGCGCGATACGAGCAGTACTTC
>NA|NA|TRBV29-1|TRBJ2-7
CSVEGRAGSDYEQYF
TGCAGCGTTGAAGGGCGGGCGGGATCGGACTACGAGCAGTACTTC
>once|NA|TRBV7-9|TRBJ2-3
CASSLRQQTDTQYF
TGTGCCAGCAGCCTTAGGCAGCAGACAGATACGCAGTATTTT
>NA|NA|TRBV29-1|TRBJ2-7
CSVEAGGSSYEQYF
TGCAGCGTTGAGGCTGGAGGCAGCTCCTACGAGCAGTACTTC
>NA|TRBD1|TRBV11-2|TRBJ2-7
CASSPGPGGYYEQYF
TGTGCCAGCAGCCCGGGGCCAGGGGGATACTACGAGCAGTACTTC
>NA|NA|TRBV28|TRBJ1-2
CASSWGGAGYTF
TGTGCCAGCAGTTGGGGGGGGGCTGGCTACACCTTC
>few|NA|TRBV10-3|TRBJ2-2
CAIKGHLTGELFF
TGTGCCATCAAGGGACACCTCACCGGGGAGCTGTTTTTT
>NA|NA|TRBV7-2|TRBJ1-3
CASSSGLSGNTIYF
TGTGCCAGCAGCTCCGGACTCTCTGGAAACACCATATATTTT
>NA|NA|TRBV5-1|TRBJ2-1
CASSFRSADNNEQFF
TGCGCCAGCAGCTTCCGTTCCGCCGACAACAATGAGCAGTTCTTC
>NA|TRBD1|TRBV18|TRBJ2-1
CASSRRGPPHNEQFF
TGTGCCAGCTCGCGCAGGGGGCCCCCCCACAATGAGCAGTTCTTC
>NA|NA|TRBV7-9|TRBJ2-7
CASSFDTTRSYEQYF
TGTGCCAGCAGCTTTGATACTACCCGATCCTACGAGCAGTACTTC
>NA|TRBD2|TRBV7-9|TRBJ2-7
CASTSGTSNYEQYF
TGTGCCAGCACCTCCGGGACTAGCAACTACGAGCAGTACTTC
>NA|NA|TRBV5-1|TRBJ1-5
CASSLAPNQPQHF
TGCGCCAGCAGCTTGGCCCCCAATCAGCCCCAGCATTTT